Below, 27 T cell receptor beta chains from the same sample are listed, as sequenced in a study of Tregs in tolerant kidney transplant recipients. The repertoire was sequenced with immunoSEQ multiplex PCR; TCRdb's copy has only in-frame clones and lacks some. In total, the table holds around 48,000 clones. The sample was CD4+ T cells from blood, taken before the transplant. Source of these receptors: a human donor who received a combined kidney and bone marrow transplant.

As to this clone: The CDR3 extends 3 residues past the end of the read, so its final part is completed from the germline J gene. The rearrangement joins TRBV11-1 to TRBJ2-1; possible D gene TRBD2, 5 bases. With 4 bases removed from V and 6 bases from J, the gap between germline ends came to 16 bases. The CDR3 consists of 15 residues. The germline CDR1 and CDR2 sequences are SGHAT and FQDESV (reference sequence). The covered CDR3 bases are TGTGCCAGCAGCTACGTAGGAGGACGGGGCAATGAG. Translating it yields CASSYVGGRGNE. The entire CDR3 reads CASSYVGGRGNEQFF.

As concerns this clone: From the germline J gene comes the end of the CDR3, since the read stops 3 residues before it. This chain links TRBV6-1 with TRBJ1-3; TRBD1 matches 8 bases. The CDR3 sequence is 15 residues long. Per the germline V gene, CDR1 is MNHNS and CDR2 is SASEGT. Unmatched junction bases numbered 5, after V lost 4 bases and J lost 3 bases. CDR3 protein: CASSASGQGGNTIYF. The sequenced CDR3 bases are TGTGCCAGCAGTGCGTCCGGACAGGGTGGAAACACC.

As concerns this clone: The read ends 3 residues early relative to the CDR3; the germline J gene fills the gap. The chain carries TRBV5-4 and TRBJ2-5; a possible D gene is TRBD1 (5 bases). The CDR3 has 12 residues. CDR1 is SGHNT and CDR2 is YYREEE in the germline V gene (reference sequence). With 0 bases removed from V and 5 bases from J, the gap between germline ends came to 5 bases. This CDR3 reads CASSLEGETQYF. The DNA read from the CDR3 is TGTGCCAGCAGCTTGGAGGGGGAGACC.

Notes on this clone: With the read ending 3 residues before the CDR3 end, the germline J gene is used to fill in that end. The chain joins TRBV6-2 or TRBV6-3 to TRBJ1-1; no definite D call. CDR1 is MNHEY and CDR2 is SVGEGT in the germline V gene. Trimming removed 6 bases from V and 1 base from J, with 12 bases in between. There are 14 residues in the CDR3. The sequenced CDR3 bases are TGTGCCAGCAGGCAATCAGGAAAGAACACTGAA. Translating gives CASRQSGKNTE. The whole CDR3 protein is CASRQSGKNTEAFF.

Comments on this clone: The CDR3 end lies 3 residues beyond the end of the read and is filled in from the germline J gene. V is TRBV11-2 and J is TRBJ2-3; unclear D gene. Germline CDR1 is SGHAT and CDR2 is FQNNGV. V was shortened by 2 bases and J by 3 bases, with 9 bases between the two germline ends. The CDR3 contains 14 residues. The part of the CDR3 DNA that was read is TGTGCCAGCAGCTTACGCGGAGAGACAGATACG. Translated: CASSLRGETDT. The whole CDR3 reads CASSLRGETDTQYF. The variable domain in full, completed from reference TRBV11-2 and TRBJ2-3, reads EAGVAQSPRYKIIEKRQSVAFWCNPISGHATLYWYQQILGQGPKLLIQFQNNGVVDDSQLPKDRFSAERLKGVDSTLKIQPAKLEDSAVYLCASSLRGETDTQYFGPGTRLTVL.

The CDR3 here is CASSWGGESNQPQHF. The covered CDR3 bases are TGTGCCAGCAGTTGGGGGGGGGAGAGCAATCAGCCC. V usage is TRBV2 and J usage is TRBJ1-5, with a tentative D call TRBD1 (5 bases). Sequencing ends 3 residues short of the CDR3 end; the germline J gene provides the rest. CDR1 SNHLY and CDR2 FYNNEI come from the germline V gene. V lost 5 bases, J lost 1 base, and 12 bases lay in between. This CDR3 contains 15 residues.

Regarding this clone: The missing CDR3 end, 3 residues past where the read stops, is filled in from the germline J gene. V usage is TRBV20-1 and J usage is TRBJ1-6, with D possibly TRBD1 on 6 matching bases. V lost 3 bases to trimming and J lost 9 bases, with 12 bases between them. The CDR3 sequence is 13 residues long. Germline lookup yields CDR1 DFQATT and CDR2 SNEGSKA (reference sequence). CDR3 bases read: TGCAGTGCTAGGATAGGGGGAGGTTCACCC. Residues: CSARIGGGSP. The full CDR3 protein reads CSARIGGGSPLHF.

On this clone: Coverage ceases 3 residues before the CDR3 finishes, and the germline J gene fills in the end. The genes are TRBV7-9 and TRBJ1-5, with D perhaps matching TRBD1 (5 bases). The germline V and J ends were trimmed by 5 bases and 5 bases, with 10 bases remaining between them. Germline CDR1 and CDR2: SEHNR and FQNEAQ (reference sequence). This CDR3 has 13 amino acids. The CDR3 here is CASSQGHDQPQHF. The CDR3 DNA, read in part, is TGTGCCAGCAGCCAGGGTCACGATCAGCCC. The full variable domain, its missing parts supplied by reference TRBV7-9 and TRBJ1-5, is DTGVSQNPRHKITKRGQNVTFRCDPISEHNRLYWYRQTLGQGPEFLTYFQNEAQLEKSRLLSDRFSAERPKGSFSTLEIQRTEQGDSAMYLCASSQGHDQPQHFGDGTRLSIL.

About this clone itself: The sequence runs out 3 residues before the end of the CDR3; the remainder is reconstructed from the germline J gene. The rearrangement joins TRBV7-2 to TRBJ2-7, with D possibly TRBD1 on 5 matching bases. The V gene's germline CDR1 is SGHTA and CDR2 FQGNSA. This CDR3 contains 14 residues. Trimming took off 5 bases at V and 0 bases at J, with 11 bases between the two ends. The CDR3 DNA, read in part, is TGTGCCAGCAGCCCTCGACAGATCTCCTACGAG. It specifies CASSPRQISYE. The CDR3 reads in full as CASSPRQISYEQYF.

Turning to this clone: From the germline J gene comes the end of the CDR3, since the read stops 3 residues before it. The V gene is TRBV10-3, the J gene TRBJ2-2; 7 bases line up with TRBD2. V lost 7 bases to trimming and J lost 4 bases; unmatched junction nucleotides: 6. This CDR3 has 14 residues. Germline V gene sequence: CDR1 ENHRY, CDR2 SYGVKD. The sequenced part of the CDR3 DNA is TGTGCCATCAAGGGATTAGCGGGCACCGGGGAG. It specifies CAIKGLAGTGE. The CDR3, in full, reads CAIKGLAGTGELFF.

About this clone: The read gets to within 3 residues of the CDR3 end, and the germline J gene fills in the rest. V and J are TRBV19 and TRBJ2-2; 7 bases agree with TRBD1. The CDR3 totals 13 residues. The ends lost 5 bases at V and 6 bases at J; junction bases unmatched: 3. Per germline, CDR1 LNHDA and CDR2 SQIVND (reference sequence). The part of the CDR3 DNA that was read is TGTGCCAGTAGTGCGACAGGGCCCGGGGAG. It encodes CASSATGPGE. The full CDR3 protein is CASSATGPGELFF. The whole variable domain, filled in from reference TRBV19 and TRBJ2-2, reads DGGITQSPKYLFRKEGQNVTLSCEQNLNHDAMYWYRQDPGQGLRLIYYSQIVNDFQKGDIAEGYSVSREKKESFPLTVTSAQKNPTAFYLCASSATGPGELFFGEGSRLTVL.

Notes on this clone: The observed sequence ends 3 residues before the CDR3 terminus, with the missing tail filled in from the germline J gene. This chain connects TRBV7-3 to TRBJ2-3, with 12 bases aligning to TRBD2. Germline CDR1 is SGHTA and CDR2 is FQGTGA. CDR3 length equals 15 residues. With V trimmed by 5 bases and J by 4 bases, 4 bases remained unmatched. CDR3 amino acids: CASSPRLAGADTQYF. The sequenced part of the CDR3 DNA is TGTGCCAGCAGCCCCCGACTAGCGGGAGCAGATACG.

For this clone: The read terminates 3 residues before the CDR3 end, so the remaining end is supplied by the germline J gene. This chain connects TRBV7-3 to TRBJ2-2; D is unresolved. Trimming pared 1 base from V and 0 bases from J, leaving 12 bases between. The CDR3 has 17 amino acids. CDR1 and CDR2 from the germline V gene are SGHTA and FQGTGA. The CDR3 loop is CASSLNGRSSNTGELFF. CDR3 DNA (partial): TGTGCCAGCAGCTTAAACGGCAGGTCTTCGAACACCGGGGAG.

The CDR3 sequence is CSVAGGLSYEQYF. CDR3 DNA (partial): TGCAGCGTTGCGGGGGGGCTTTCCTACGAG. The chain carries TRBV29-1 and TRBJ2-7; 8 bases are a match to TRBD2. The read is 3 residues too short to cover the CDR3 end, so that end is filled in from the germline J gene. The CDR3 spans 13 residues. CDR1 and CDR2 (germline): SQVTM, ANQGSEA. The V segment lost 4 bases and the J segment 1 base; nucleotides outside the gene matches: 3.

About this clone itself: The read finishes 3 residues shy of the CDR3 end, and the germline J gene is used to complete it. The genes are TRBV19 and TRBJ2-5; perhaps TRBD2 as D (6 bases). Trimming removed 5 bases at V and 5 bases at J, with 15 bases between. Germline V CDR1 and CDR2: LNHDA, SQIVND (reference sequence). The CDR3 totals 14 residues. CDR3 protein: CASSLRAGGETQYF. The CDR3 DNA, read in part, is TGTGCCAGTAGTCTTAGGGCCGGAGGGGAGACC.

In the case of this clone: The CDR3 extends 3 residues past the end of the read, so its final part is completed from the germline J gene. The chain joins TRBV20-1 to TRBJ2-1; 7 positions agree with TRBD1. Trimming cost V 2 bases and J 9 bases; bases outside gene matches: 13. Germline CDR1 DFQATT, CDR2 SNEGSKA (reference sequence). This CDR3 is 15 amino acids long. The CDR3 is CSARSRSDRAGEQFF. Incomplete CDR3 DNA: TGCAGTGCTAGATCCCGATCTGACAGGGCCGGTGAG.

As concerns this clone: The missing CDR3 end, 3 residues past where the read stops, is filled in from the germline J gene. V and J are TRBV5-1 and TRBJ2-3; maybe TRBD1 (5 bases). The CDR3 spans 13 residues. V dropped 0 bases and J dropped 4 bases, with 6 bases sitting between them. Germline V gives CDR1 SGHRS, CDR2 YFSETQ. The sequenced part of the CDR3 DNA is TGCGCCAGCAGCTTGGGACAGTCAGATACG. Protein: CASSLGQSDT. The entire CDR3 reads CASSLGQSDTQYF. Filled out from reference TRBV5-1 and TRBJ2-3, the complete variable domain reads KAGVTQTPRYLIKTRGQQVTLSCSPISGHRSVSWYQQTPGQGLQFLFEYFSETQRNKGNFPGRFSGRQFSNSRSEMNVSTLELGDSALYLCASSLGQSDTQYFGPGTRLTVL.

This CDR3 reads CASSVTGGMNTEAFF. Incomplete CDR3 DNA: TGTGCCAGTAGTGTCACAGGGGGCATGAACACTGAA. V gene TRBV19 combines with J gene TRBJ1-1; 9 positions match TRBD1. The read terminates 3 residues before the CDR3 end, so the remaining end is supplied by the germline J gene. J gave up 0 bases and V 5 bases, and 4 bases lay outside the gene matches. Germline V gene data show CDR1 as LNHDA and CDR2 as SQIVND (reference sequence). This CDR3 spans 15 amino acids. The full variable domain, its missing parts supplied by reference TRBV19 and TRBJ1-1, is DGGITQSPKYLFRKEGQNVTLSCEQNLNHDAMYWYRQDPGQGLRLIYYSQIVNDFQKGDIAEGYSVSREKKESFPLTVTSAQKNPTAFYLCASSVTGGMNTEAFFGQGTRLTVV.

Worth noting for this clone: Read sequence stops 3 residues before the CDR3 end, and the germline J gene provides the missing end. J is TRBJ2-5 and V is TRBV5-6; TRBD2 matches 8 bases. This CDR3 spans 15 amino acids. The trim removed 0 bases at V and 5 bases at J, leaving 6 bases unmatched. Germline assignment: CDR1 SGHDT and CDR2 YYEEEE. CDR3 DNA, as far as it was read: TGTGCCAGCAGCTTGGGTTCTAGCGGGTGGGAGACC. Protein: CASSLGSSGWET. The CDR3 reads in full as CASSLGSSGWETQYF.

As for this clone: The read gets to within 3 residues of the CDR3 end, and the germline J gene fills in the rest. This chain uses TRBV5-1 with TRBJ2-1; D remains ambiguous. Trimming took off 4 bases at V and 5 bases at J, with 13 bases between the two ends. The CDR3 is 14 residues long. CDR1 and CDR2 from the germline V gene are SGHRS and YFSETQ. The CDR3 sequence: CASSGLTVNNEQFF. Incomplete CDR3 DNA: TGCGCCAGCAGCGGGCTTACAGTCAACAATGAG.

Turning to this clone: The read stops 3 residues short of the end of the CDR3; the missing end is completed from the germline J gene. The chain joins TRBV2 to TRBJ2-2, with D unclear. Trimming shortened V by 7 bases and J by 1 base, and 7 bases separated the two germline ends. The germline CDR1 and CDR2 sequences are SNHLY and FYNNEI. The CDR3 runs to 13 residues. The CDR3 here is CASNSWNTGELFF. Partial CDR3 DNA: TGTGCCAGCAACTCATGGAACACCGGGGAG.

As concerns this clone: The observed sequence ends 3 residues before the CDR3 terminus, with the missing tail filled in from the germline J gene. J is TRBJ2-7 and V is TRBV6-2 or TRBV6-3; 10 bases are a match to TRBD2. Trimming took 4 bases from V and 3 from J; bases not matched to a gene: 9. The germline CDR1 and CDR2 sequences are MNHEY and SVGEGT. The CDR3 is 16 amino acids. This CDR3 is CASSSSSSGSVYEQYF. The sequenced CDR3 bases are TGTGCCAGCAGTTCATCATCTAGCGGGAGTGTCTACGAG.

With regard to this clone: The read gets to within 3 residues of the CDR3 end, and the germline J gene fills in the rest. The chain employs TRBV20-1 and TRBJ2-1, with 7 bases that match TRBD1. Germline V lookup: CDR1 DFQATT, CDR2 SNEGSKA (reference sequence). CDR3 length equals 13 residues. V lost 6 bases and J lost 7; bases outside the gene matches: 9. Partial CDR3 DNA: TGCAGTGCAACAGGGGACCCGGGTAATGAG. Its translation is CSATGDPGNE. The full CDR3 is CSATGDPGNEQFF.

For this clone: From the germline J gene comes the end of the CDR3, since the read stops 3 residues before it. The chain links TRBV6-2 or TRBV6-3 to TRBJ2-7; a weak D match, TRBD2 (5 bases). CDR1 is MNHEY and CDR2 is SVGEGT in the germline V gene. V was clipped by 4 bases and J by 3 bases, with 16 bases between them. This CDR3 comprises 15 residues. The sequenced CDR3 bases are TGTGCCAGCAGTTCCACATCCCGGACTGGCTACGAG. It translates to CASSSTSRTGYE. The full CDR3 is CASSSTSRTGYEQYF.

As for this clone: The CDR3 end lies 3 residues beyond the end of the read and is filled in from the germline J gene. This sequence joins TRBV30 and TRBJ2-3; tentative D call: TRBD2 (5 bases). Germline V gives CDR1 GTSNPN, CDR2 SVGIG (reference sequence). Deletions cut 2 bases from V and 1 base from J, with 7 bases between. The CDR3 is made up of 13 amino acids. The DNA read from the CDR3 is TGTGCCTGGAGTAGCGGTGGCACAGATACG. This translates into CAWSSGGTDT. The entire CDR3 protein reads CAWSSGGTDTQYF.

With regard to this clone: The read is 3 residues too short to cover the CDR3 end, so that end is filled in from the germline J gene. The chain has TRBV2 and TRBJ2-4; perhaps TRBD2 as D (6 bases). Germline CDR1 reads SNHLY; CDR2 reads FYNNEI. The CDR3 is 15 residues long. Trimming stripped 2 bases from V and 2 bases from J, with 10 bases between. The CDR3 loop is CASSEFGGTKNIQYF. CDR3 bases read: TGTGCCAGCAGTGAATTTGGGGGGACCAAAAACATT.

Concerning this clone itself: The read halts 3 residues ahead of the CDR3 end, with the missing end drawn from the germline J gene. This chain connects TRBV2 to TRBJ1-2; 7 positions match TRBD1. The J segment lost 1 base and the V segment lost 3 bases, leaving 2 bases of the junction unmatched. Germline CDR1 SNHLY, CDR2 FYNNEI. The CDR3 totals 14 residues. The CDR3 reads CASSDDRVNYGYTF. The DNA read from the CDR3 is TGTGCCAGCAGTGATGACAGGGTTAACTATGGC.